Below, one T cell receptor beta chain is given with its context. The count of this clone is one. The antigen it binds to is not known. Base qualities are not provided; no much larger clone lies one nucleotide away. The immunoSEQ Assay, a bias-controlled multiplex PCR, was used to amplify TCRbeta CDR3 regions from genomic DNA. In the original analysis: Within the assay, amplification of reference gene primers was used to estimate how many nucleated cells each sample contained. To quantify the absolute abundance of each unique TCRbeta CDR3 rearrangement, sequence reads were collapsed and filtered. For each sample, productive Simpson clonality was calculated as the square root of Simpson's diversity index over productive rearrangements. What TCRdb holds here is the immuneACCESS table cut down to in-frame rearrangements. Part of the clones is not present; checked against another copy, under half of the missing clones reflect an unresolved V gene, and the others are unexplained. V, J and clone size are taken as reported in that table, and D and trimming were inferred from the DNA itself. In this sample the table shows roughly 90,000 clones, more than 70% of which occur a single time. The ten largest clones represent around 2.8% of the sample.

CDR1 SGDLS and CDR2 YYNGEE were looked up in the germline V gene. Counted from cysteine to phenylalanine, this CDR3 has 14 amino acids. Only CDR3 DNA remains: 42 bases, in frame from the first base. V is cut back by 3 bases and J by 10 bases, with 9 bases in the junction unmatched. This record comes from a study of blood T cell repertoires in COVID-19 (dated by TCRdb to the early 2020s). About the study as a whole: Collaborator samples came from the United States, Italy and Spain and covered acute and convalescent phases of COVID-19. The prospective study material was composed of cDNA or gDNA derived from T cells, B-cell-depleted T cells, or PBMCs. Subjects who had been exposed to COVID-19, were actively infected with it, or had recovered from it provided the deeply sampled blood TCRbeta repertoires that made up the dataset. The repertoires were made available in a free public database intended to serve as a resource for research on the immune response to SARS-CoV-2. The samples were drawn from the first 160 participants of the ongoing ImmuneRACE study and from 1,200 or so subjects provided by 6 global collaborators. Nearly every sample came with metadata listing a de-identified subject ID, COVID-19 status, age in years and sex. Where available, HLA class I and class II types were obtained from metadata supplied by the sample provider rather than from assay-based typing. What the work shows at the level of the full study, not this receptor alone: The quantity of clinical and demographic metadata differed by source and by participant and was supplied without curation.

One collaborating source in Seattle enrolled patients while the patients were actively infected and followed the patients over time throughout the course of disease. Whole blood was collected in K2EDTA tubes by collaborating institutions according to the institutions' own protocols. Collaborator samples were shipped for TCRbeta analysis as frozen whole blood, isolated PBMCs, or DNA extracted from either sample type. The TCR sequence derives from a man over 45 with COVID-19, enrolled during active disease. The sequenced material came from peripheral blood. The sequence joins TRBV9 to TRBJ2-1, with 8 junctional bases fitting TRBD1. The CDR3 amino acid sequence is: CASSGTRTGREQFF. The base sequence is TGTGCCAGCAGCGGAACACGGACAGGGCGCGAGCAGTTCTTC.